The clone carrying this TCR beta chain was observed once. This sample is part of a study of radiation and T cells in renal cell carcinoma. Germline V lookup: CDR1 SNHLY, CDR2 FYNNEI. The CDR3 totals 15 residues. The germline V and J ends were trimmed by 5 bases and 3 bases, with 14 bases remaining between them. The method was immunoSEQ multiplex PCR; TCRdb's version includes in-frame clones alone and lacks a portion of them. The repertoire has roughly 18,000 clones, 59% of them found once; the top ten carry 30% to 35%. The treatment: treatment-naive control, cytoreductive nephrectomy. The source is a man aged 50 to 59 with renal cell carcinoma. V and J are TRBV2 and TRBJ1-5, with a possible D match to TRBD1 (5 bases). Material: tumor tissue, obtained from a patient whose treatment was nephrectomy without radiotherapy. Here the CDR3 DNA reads TGTGCCAGCAGTCCCATCCAGGACACCAATCAGCCCCAGCATTTT. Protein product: CASSPIQDTNQPQHF.